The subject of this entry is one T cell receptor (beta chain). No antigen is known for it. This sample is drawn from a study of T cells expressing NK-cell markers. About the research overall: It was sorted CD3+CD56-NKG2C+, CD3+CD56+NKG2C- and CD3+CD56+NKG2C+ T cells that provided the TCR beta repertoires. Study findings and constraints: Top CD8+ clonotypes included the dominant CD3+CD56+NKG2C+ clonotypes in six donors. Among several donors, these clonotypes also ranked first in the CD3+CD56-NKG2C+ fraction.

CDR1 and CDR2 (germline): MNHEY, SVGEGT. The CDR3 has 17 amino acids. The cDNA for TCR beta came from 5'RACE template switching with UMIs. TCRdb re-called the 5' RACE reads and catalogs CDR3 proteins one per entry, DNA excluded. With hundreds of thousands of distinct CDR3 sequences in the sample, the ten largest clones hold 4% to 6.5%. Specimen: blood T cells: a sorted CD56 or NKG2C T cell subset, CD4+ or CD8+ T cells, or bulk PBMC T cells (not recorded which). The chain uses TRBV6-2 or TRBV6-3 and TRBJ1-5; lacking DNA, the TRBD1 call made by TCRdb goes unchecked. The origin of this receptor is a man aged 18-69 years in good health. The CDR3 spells CASRHRNDRGGNQPQHF.